This T cell receptor beta chain was found in a study of beta chain features in type 1 diabetes. Concerning this clone: As yet, its antigen is unknown. One end of the junction fails to match germline, which may point to a read error.

The whole isolated RNA underwent reverse transcription, so sequencing captured expressed TCRB transcripts. Clones were sequenced by immunoSEQ multiplex PCR, and TCRdb holds only the in-frame ones, with some missing. The sample carries under 350,000 clones, approximately 25% recorded once. The CDR3 runs to 13 residues. Germline V lookup: CDR1 SEHNR, CDR2 FQNEAQ (reference sequence). Broader study findings: A moderate, significant TCRB CDR3 shortening appeared in type 1 diabetes across four CD4+ subsets. Cells carrying high TCR expression could end up over-represented when cDNA is sequenced.

About 110 mL of blood, on average, came from one heparinised draw per donor. The chain joins TRBV7-9 to TRBJ2-7, with a tentative D call TRBD2 (6 bases). The clonotype originates from a young woman with type 1 diabetes. The sequencing sample was made of naive CD4+ T cells from blood. The CDR3 DNA is TGTACCAGCAGCTTCGGCCGGGAGTACGAGCAGTACTTC. Its protein product is CTSSFGREYEQYF.